This T cell receptor beta chain was sequenced during a study of tissue T cells after allogeneic stem cell transplantation. For the study at large: Of the grafts for graft-versus-host disease patients, several were unmodified and three CD34-selected.

Libraries were prepared by immunoSEQ multiplex PCR; TCRdb keeps only in-frame clonotypes and omits some of them. The data show 25,000 to 35,000 clones, 85% seen once. V lost 1 base to trimming and J lost 0 bases, with 7 bases between them. There are 15 residues in the CDR3. CDR1 SGHNT and CDR2 YENEEA come from the germline V gene. The source is a woman aged 18 to 55 who later had graft-versus-host disease after an allogeneic stem cell transplant. The chain has TRBV11-3 and TRBJ2-1, with D maybe TRBD1 (5 bases). Sequenced material: blood, taken before transplantation. CDR3 nucleotides: TGTGCCAGCAGCTTAGCAGGGATCTCCTACAATGAGCAGTTCTTC. It encodes CASSLAGISYNEQFF.